The 21 T cell receptor beta chains reported below all come from one sample, sequenced in a study of cytotoxic CD8 clonotypes in ibrutinib-treated CLL. Clones were read by immunoSEQ multiplex PCR, and TCRdb kept only the in-frame ones, dropping some. The repertoire holds approximately 330,000 clones, with approximately 80% as singletons. The sequencing used PBMCs, collected before ibrutinib treatment. The receptor source for this set is a human donor with chronic lymphocytic leukemia.

This chain uses TRBV7-7 with TRBJ2-3; unclear D gene. Looked up from germline, CDR1 is SSHAT and CDR2 is FNYEAQ (reference sequence). Trimming pared 1 base from V and 6 bases from J, leaving 5 bases between. CDR3 length: 12 residues. The CDR3 loop reads CASSLEGDTQYF. In DNA form, the CDR3 reads TGTGCCAGCAGCTTAGAGGGCGATACGCAGTATTTT.

This clone was counted once. The gene calls are TRBV9 and TRBJ2-2, with D perhaps TRBD1 (6 bases). Trimming pared 2 bases from V and 8 bases from J, leaving 16 bases between. Germline values: CDR1 SGDLS, CDR2 YYNGEE. This CDR3 contains 15 residues. The CDR3 here is CASSVGALVSGELFF. In nucleotides, the CDR3 is TGTGCCAGCAGCGTGGGGGCACTAGTTTCAGGGGAGCTGTTTTTT.

V usage is TRBV13 and J usage is TRBJ2-3; 14 nucleotides agree with TRBD2. CDR1 and CDR2 from the germline V gene are PRHDT and FYEKMQ (reference sequence). Unmatched junction bases numbered 13, after V lost 3 bases and J lost 2 bases. This CDR3 spans 20 amino acids. CDR3 in amino acids: CASSFFAGLAGEGDTDTQYF. Here the CDR3 DNA reads TGTGCCAGCAGCTTTTTCGCGGGACTAGCGGGAGAAGGGGACACAGATACGCAGTATTTT. Complete variable domain (other parts from reference TRBV13 and TRBJ2-3): AAGVIQSPRHLIKEKRETATLKCYPIPRHDTVYWYQQGPGQDPQFLISFYEKMQSDKGSIPDRFSAQQFSDYHSELNMSSLELGDSALYFCASSFFAGLAGEGDTDTQYFGPGTRLTVL.

This chain connects TRBV11-2 to TRBJ2-5; D not certain. V was pared by 0 bases and J by 7 bases, with 9 bases between. Germline CDR1 SGHAT, CDR2 FQNNGV. This CDR3 contains 13 residues. As DNA, the CDR3 is TGTGCCAGCAGCTTAGATCCCTCCGGGACCCAGTACTTC. Protein: CASSLDPSGTQYF.

This chain links TRBV4-3 with TRBJ2-7; 10 positions match TRBD2. Germline V CDR1 and CDR2: LGHNA, YSLEER. This CDR3 has 16 amino acids. V was clipped by 2 bases and J by 0 bases; unmatched bases: 4. The DNA for the CDR3 is TGCGCCAGCAGCCAAAGAGCGGGAGGGCCCTCCTACGAGCAGTACTTC. Translating gives CASSQRAGGPSYEQYF.

This clone has only one observation. This chain connects TRBV18 to TRBJ2-3; 7 bases map to TRBD2. The CDR3 totals 16 residues. After removal of 2 bases from V and 2 bases from J, the junction contained 7 bases not matched to a gene. Germline assignment: CDR1 KGHSH and CDR2 LQKENI. The CDR3 protein is CASSPYGRRATDTQYF. The CDR3 region has the DNA TGTGCCAGCTCACCATACGGGAGGAGGGCCACAGATACGCAGTATTTT.

The genes are TRBV7-2 and TRBJ2-7; 7 nucleotides align to TRBD2. The CDR3 covers 14 residues. Germline CDR1 reads SGHTA; CDR2 reads FQGNSA. With 5 bases clipped from V and 1 base from J, the junction kept 5 bases outside the gene matches. The CDR3 loop reads CASSQLGGSYEQYF. The CDR3 nucleotides are TGTGCCAGCAGCCAATTGGGGGGGTCCTACGAGCAGTACTTC.

This clone has a handful of counts. The genes are TRBV10-1 and TRBJ2-3, with D perhaps matching TRBD1 (5 bases). Trimming shortened V by 2 bases and J by 6 bases, and 12 bases separated the two germline ends. The CDR3 runs to 14 residues. The germline V gene encodes CDR1 WNHNN and CDR2 SYGVQD (reference sequence). CDR3 loop: CASSESQGPDTQYF. CDR3 coding DNA: TGCGCCAGCAGTGAGAGTCAGGGCCCGGATACGCAGTATTTT.

This clone has more than one count but fewer than ten. The CDR3 DNA follows: TGCGCCAGCAGCCAAGAATATGGGGTGAAGCAGTTCTTC. Amino acids: CASSQEYGVKQFF. J is TRBJ2-1 and V is TRBV4-3; D gene uncertain. Germline V CDR1 and CDR2: LGHNA, YSLEER. The CDR3 covers 13 residues. Trimming took off 0 bases at V and 11 bases at J, with 11 bases between the two ends.

This rearrangement joins TRBV6-5 to TRBJ1-2; 8 bases agree with TRBD1. CDR3 length: 14 amino acids. V shed 6 bases and J 5 bases; nucleotides not matched to a gene: 8. In germline, CDR1 is MNHEY, CDR2 SVGAGI. This chain's CDR3 is CASRSGQGGYGYTF. The CDR3 coding sequence is TGTGCCAGCAGATCTGGACAGGGAGGGTATGGCTACACCTTC.

The chain couples TRBV20-1 to TRBJ2-1, with D unclear. This CDR3 is 10 amino acids long. V was trimmed by 4 bases and J by 6 bases, leaving 4 bases between them. Per germline, CDR1 DFQATT and CDR2 SNEGSKA (reference sequence). The CDR3 reads CSATPNEQFF. The CDR3 DNA sequence: TGCAGTGCTACCCCCAATGAGCAGTTCTTC.

The chain joins TRBV28 to TRBJ2-3; 7 nucleotides agree with TRBD1. The CDR3 runs to 15 residues. Germline V CDR1 and CDR2: MDHEN, SYDVKM. The ends lost 9 bases at V and 4 bases at J; junction bases unmatched: 13. CDR3 bases: TGTGCCAGTAACACAGGGGATAGGGGCGCAGATACGCAGTATTTT. Its translation is CASNTGDRGADTQYF.

J is TRBJ1-5 and V is TRBV7-2; D unclear. This CDR3 region has 15 residues. V lost 2 bases and J 2 bases, leaving 10 bases between the germline ends. Looked up from germline, CDR1 is SGHTA and CDR2 is FQGNSA. The CDR3 sequence is CASSLSPQGNQPQHF. The CDR3 DNA is TGTGCCAGCAGCTTAAGTCCTCAGGGCAATCAGCCCCAGCATTTT.

The V call is TRBV30, the J call TRBJ2-7, with D maybe TRBD1 (5 bases). TRBJ2-1 explains the end of the DNA better; the J call may be wrong. Germline loops: CDR1 GTSNPN, CDR2 SVGIG (reference sequence). This CDR3 has 15 amino acids. The CDR3 spells CAWSVFRGSYNEQFF. CDR3 coding DNA: TGTGCCTGGAGTGTATTTAGGGGTTCCTACAATGAGCAGTTCTTC.

This rearrangement joins TRBV6-5 to TRBJ2-7; 10 nucleotides align to TRBD1. CDR1 is MNHEY and CDR2 is SVGAGI in the germline V gene. This CDR3 contains 14 residues. V shed 7 bases and J 4 bases; nucleotides not matched to a gene: 7. This CDR3 reads CASNRQGAGYEQYF. The CDR3 nucleotides read TGTGCCAGCAACCGACAGGGGGCAGGATACGAGCAGTACTTC.

The V gene is TRBV6-5, the J gene TRBJ2-7; no definite D call. The CDR3 length is 15 residues. Trimming shortened V by 4 bases and J by 4 bases, and 17 bases separated the two germline ends. Per the germline V gene, CDR1 is MNHEY and CDR2 is SVGAGI. The CDR3 sequence is CASSSPGFPSYEQYF. DNA of the CDR3: TGTGCCAGCAGTTCACCGGGCTTCCCTTCGTACGAGCAGTACTTC.

V usage is TRBV18 and J usage is TRBJ1-2, with D unresolved. Germline values: CDR1 KGHSH, CDR2 LQKENI. V gave up 2 bases and J gave up 4 bases, with 11 bases separating them. The CDR3 is 14 amino acids. Here the CDR3 DNA reads TGTGCCAGCTCACCAGAAGACGGTATCTATGGCTACACCTTC. It is translated as CASSPEDGIYGYTF.

This clone was detected only once. V usage is TRBV6-1 and J usage is TRBJ2-2, with D perhaps TRBD2 (6 bases). With 4 bases removed from V and 7 bases from J, the gap between germline ends came to 13 bases. Germline CDR1 reads MNHNS; CDR2 reads SASEGT. The CDR3 has 14 residues. This chain's CDR3 is CASSAVGGDGELFF. CDR3 DNA sequence: TGTGCCAGCAGTGCAGTGGGAGGTGACGGGGAGCTGTTTTTT.

The chain carries TRBV28 and TRBJ2-3; TRBD1 matches at 8 bases. Trimming removed 3 bases from V and 5 bases from J; junction bases left unmatched: 10. The CDR3 covers 16 residues. The V gene's germline CDR1 is MDHEN and CDR2 SYDVKM. CDR3 coding DNA: TGTGCCAGCAGTTTGCGCCAAGGACAGGGAAGAGATACGCAGTATTTT. Translated, it gives CASSLRQGQGRDTQYF.

This chain connects TRBV29-1 to TRBJ2-3; D not resolved. Germline V CDR1 and CDR2: SQVTM, ANQGSEA. CDR3 length: 11 residues. The germline V and J ends were trimmed by 6 bases and 3 bases, with 7 bases remaining between them. The CDR3 here is CSVSTTDTQYF. Here the CDR3 DNA reads TGCAGCGTCAGTACTACAGATACGCAGTATTTT.

The chain has TRBV5-1 and TRBJ2-7; 13 bases match TRBD2. This CDR3 spans 15 amino acids. Germline values: CDR1 SGHRS, CDR2 YFSETQ. With 3 bases clipped from V and 4 bases from J, the junction kept 4 bases outside the gene matches. The CDR3, as DNA: TGCGCCAGCAGCTGGAGGACTAGCGGGAGTTACGAGCAGTACTTC. Its translation: CASSWRTSGSYEQYF.